This TCR beta chain was identified during a study of cytomegalovirus exposure and HLA in healthy donors. Study-wide results and limits: Listed as cytomegalovirus-associated were over 150 TCR beta chains. Clusters of TCRs from the first cohort tended to co-occur in the roughly 120 validation repertoires (as a later analysis found).

The V gene's germline CDR1 is MNHEY and CDR2 SVGAGI. The CDR3 covers 14 residues. V dropped 6 bases and J dropped 9; count of bases not matched to a gene: 14. Comments on this clone: Its antigen is still unknown.

The protocol was immunoSEQ multiplex PCR, while the TCRdb copy is restricted to in-frame clones and leaves out a portion. This sample yields about 74,000 clones, of which around 94% are seen a single time; about 1.9% belongs to the top ten. The chain couples TRBV6-5 to TRBJ2-7, with 7 bases fitting TRBD2. This TCR came from a woman younger than 35 in good health and CMV-seropositive. The specimen was PBMCs. The CDR3 is CASSPEAGRDGQYF. The CDR3 region has the DNA TGTGCCAGCAGCCCTGAGGCAGGGAGGGACGGGCAGTACTTC.